These T cell receptor beta chains were read from a single sample in a study of blood T cells in healthy people across ages. TCRdb re-called the 5' RACE reads with MiXCR, one entry per CDR3 protein. Of 1 million to 1.2 million distinct CDR3 sequences listed, around two fifths are singletons. Sequencing input: blood. Receptors originate from a man aged 18 to 35 in good health. CDR3s include the opening cysteine and the closing phenylalanine or tryptophan. The D gene is left open where the match is weak. Not every row has a clone size; where given, it reads once, few, many or a size class.

d_gene	len	v_gene	abundance	j_gene	CDR3nt	CDR3aa
-	14	TRBV10-3	-	TRBJ1-3	TGTGCCATCAGTGAATATGGAACTGGAAACACCATATATTTT	CAISEYGTGNTIYF
TRBD2	14	TRBV6-1	few	TRBJ2-1	TGTGCCAGCGCCTCTAGCGGGGTCTACAATGAGCAGTTCTTC	CASASSGVYNEQFF
TRBD1	16	TRBV4-3	few	TRBJ1-2	TGCGCCAGCAGCCAAGGGCCGGGACAGTCTAACTATGGCTACACCTTC	CASSQGPGQSNYGYTF
TRBD2	14	TRBV20-1	few	TRBJ2-3	TGCAGTGCTCTCGGACTAGAAAGCACAGATACGCAGTATTTT	CSALGLESTDTQYF
-	14	TRBV28	-	TRBJ2-3	TGTGCCAGCAGTTTAAGGCTAGTCACAGATACGCAGTATTTT	CASSLRLVTDTQYF
TRBD1	13	TRBV20-1	few	TRBJ1-1	TGCAGTGCCGTGGACAGGGTGTCAGGAGAAGCTTTCTTT	CSAVDRVSGEAFF
-	15	TRBV12-3/TRBV12-4	many	TRBJ2-5	TGTGCCAGCAGGCTTGGGGACTCTGGGGAAGAGACCCAGTACTTC	CASRLGDSGEETQYF
-	16	TRBV7-2	-	TRBJ2-3	TGTGCCAGCAGCTGGCAGTTTGAGGGGATAACAGATACGCAGTATTTT	CASSWQFEGITDTQYF
-	13	TRBV20-1	-	TRBJ1-1	TGCAGTGCTTTACGGGACGGGGGGACTGAAGCTTTCTTT	CSALRDGGTEAFF
-	15	TRBV9	few	TRBJ2-2	TGTGCCAGCAGCGTAGCGTCTAGGAACACCGGGGAGCTGTTTTTT	CASSVASRNTGELFF
-	16	TRBV7-3	-	TRBJ2-6	TGTGCCAGCAGCTTAAGGTCGGGCTCTGGGGCCAACGTCCTGACTTTC	CASSLRSGSGANVLTF
-	14	TRBV5-1	-	TRBJ1-6	TGCGCCAGCAGCCTTGGACAAGAAAATTCACCCCTCCACTTT	CASSLGQENSPLHF
-	16	TRBV2	-	TRBJ1-4	TGTGCCAGCAGTGTCGGGCAGTCCCTTTGGAGCGAAAAACTGTTTTTT	CASSVGQSLWSEKLFF
-	15	TRBV5-1	-	TRBJ1-4	-	CASSFGTGTNEKPFF
-	14	TRBV4-2	few	TRBJ1-1	TGTGCCAGCAGCCACCCGGGACGGAACACTGAAGCTTTCTTT	CASSHPGRNTEAFF
-	14	TRBV28	-	TRBJ2-3	TGTGCCAGCCGGGGACACCCAAACACAGATACGCAGTATTTT	CASRGHPNTDTQYF
-	16	TRBV7-9	-	TRBJ2-3	TGTGCCAGCAGCTTGCCCGACAGGGAGGTCGCAGATACGCAGTATTTT	CASSLPDREVADTQYF
TRBD1	18	TRBV6-2/TRBV6-3	-	TRBJ1-5	TGTGCCAGCAGCCTTTCCTACAGGGGGCTAGATAGCAATCAGCCCCAGCATTTT	CASSLSYRGLDSNQPQHF
-	16	TRBV27	few	TRBJ1-4	TGTGCCAGCAGTTTTATCGTCGCAGGTGGAAATGAAAAACTGTTTTTT	CASSFIVAGGNEKLFF
-	13	TRBV20-1	-	TRBJ2-6	TGCAGTGCTCACAGCGCGGGGGCCAACGTCCTGACTTTC	CSAHSAGANVLTF
-	16	TRBV7-9	-	TRBJ1-2	TGTGCCAGCAGCTTAGCGGGTGCAGGGGTCTTCTATGGCTACACCTTC	CASSLAGAGVFYGYTF
-	19	TRBV2	-	TRBJ2-7	TGTGCCAGCAGTGAGAGGAGCGCGACTTATTCGACTAGTCTCTACGAGCAGTACTTC	CASSERSATYSTSLYEQYF
-	17	TRBV11-2	-	TRBJ2-3	TGTGCCAGCAGCTTAGGGCGTAGGGACGGAAGCACAGATACGCAGTATTTT	CASSLGRRDGSTDTQYF
-	16	TRBV27	-	TRBJ2-1	TGTGCCAGCAGTTTATCGACTTCGAGCTCCTACAATGAGCAGTTCTTC	CASSLSTSSSYNEQFF
-	16	TRBV4-3	few	TRBJ1-2	TGCGCCAGCAGCCAAGATCTCGAGGGGCGAAGATATGGCTACACCTTC	CASSQDLEGRRYGYTF
-	15	TRBV12-3/TRBV12-4	-	TRBJ1-5	TGTGCCAGCAGCTCCGACGGTCATAGCAATCAGCCCCAGCATTTT	CASSSDGHSNQPQHF
-	12	TRBV2	few	TRBJ1-2	TGTGCCAGCAGTTTGAGAATCTATGGCTACACCTTC	CASSLRIYGYTF
TRBD2	16	TRBV20-1	-	TRBJ2-3	TGCAGTGCTAATCTCCAGCGGGGGGGGAGATCAGATACGCAGTATTTT	CSANLQRGGRSDTQYF
-	12	TRBV12-3/TRBV12-4	-	TRBJ1-1	TGTGCCAGCACCCCGGATAGGGGTAGGGCTTTCTTT	CASTPDRGRAFF
TRBD2	15	TRBV6-2/TRBV6-3	few	TRBJ2-7	TGTGCCAGCAGTCACGGTAGCGGGGGGTACAATGAGCAGTACTTC	CASSHGSGGYNEQYF
-	12	TRBV7-2	-	TRBJ1-2	TGTGCCAGCAGCTTGGGCAGCACTGGCTACACCTTC	CASSLGSTGYTF
TRBD1	14	TRBV4-1	-	TRBJ2-1	TGCGCCAGCAGCCAAGTTACAGGGGTTTTTGAGCAGTTCTTC	CASSQVTGVFEQFF
TRBD1	14	TRBV10-3	few	TRBJ2-3	TGTGCCATCAGGACAGGGGGTGGCGCAGATACGCAGTATTTT	CAIRTGGGADTQYF
-	12	TRBV11-1	-	TRBJ1-1	TGTGCCAGCAGCTTAGGGGTTTCTGAAGCTTTCTTT	CASSLGVSEAFF
-	13	TRBV28	few	TRBJ2-5	TGTGCCAGCAGTCGCCCCTACCAAGAGACCCAGTACTTC	CASSRPYQETQYF
-	13	TRBV3-1	-	TRBJ2-2	TGTGCCAGCAGCCAAAGACCCATTCCGGAGCTGTTTTTT	CASSQRPIPELFF
-	14	TRBV27	few	TRBJ1-1	TGTGCCAGCAGTTTAGGGGCCCGAGGTACTGAAGCTTTCTTT	CASSLGARGTEAFF
-	17	TRBV6-6	many	TRBJ1-2	TGTGCCAGCAGTTACCCCCAGAGCGATTCCCCTAACTATGGCTACACCTTC	CASSYPQSDSPNYGYTF
TRBD2	13	TRBV20-1	-	TRBJ2-1	TGCAGTGTCGCTAGCGGGCTCCAGGATGAGCAGTTCTTC	CSVASGLQDEQFF
TRBD1	15	TRBV6-6	-	TRBJ1-1	TGTGCCAGCAGTTACCCGGGACAGACTAACACTGAAGCTTTCTTT	CASSYPGQTNTEAFF
-	14	TRBV7-2	many	TRBJ1-2	TGTGCCAGCAGCTTGGGGGGCCCTAACTATGGCTACACCTTC	CASSLGGPNYGYTF
TRBD2	14	TRBV5-5	-	TRBJ2-3	TGTGCCAGCAGCTCTGGTAGCGGGGGAGAGACGCAGTATTTT	CASSSGSGGETQYF
-	14	TRBV12-3/TRBV12-4	few	TRBJ2-7	TGTGCCAGCAGTTTGCCAGGCAAAACCTACGAGCAGTACTTC	CASSLPGKTYEQYF
TRBD2	16	TRBV7-3	-	TRBJ2-5	TGTGCCAGCAGCGCTCCCAGCGGGGGGGCTTTCAATGAGCAGTACTTC	CASSAPSGGAFNEQYF
-	10	TRBV24-1	-	TRBJ2-7	TGTGCCACCAGTGGCCACGAGCAGTACTTC	CATSGHEQYF
-	16	TRBV4-3	-	TRBJ2-2	TGCGCCAGCAGCCAAGATCGGGGACGAAACACCGGGGAGCTGTTTTTT	CASSQDRGRNTGELFF
-	13	TRBV20-1	few	TRBJ1-1	TGCAGTGCTAGCTCAGAGGTGAACACTGAAGCTTTCTTT	CSASSEVNTEAFF
-	16	TRBV9	-	TRBJ2-3	TGTGCCAGCAGCGTAGTCGGCGGGGGCTACACAGGTACGCAGTATTTT	CASSVVGGGYTGTQYF
TRBD1	17	TRBV25-1	-	TRBJ1-4	TGTGCCAGCAGTCCCCCGACAGGGGGTACAACTAATGAAAAACTGTTTTTT	CASSPPTGGTTNEKLFF
TRBD2	15	TRBV3-1	-	TRBJ2-3	TGTGCCAGCAGCCGTAGCGGGTCAACCACAGATACGCAGTATTTT	CASSRSGSTTDTQYF
-	17	TRBV4-3	-	TRBJ2-1	TGCGCCAGCAGCCCCCGGAGAGGGTCCATCGTATCGAATGAGCAGTTCTTC	CASSPRRGSIVSNEQFF
TRBD1	15	TRBV20-1	-	TRBJ1-2	TGCAGTGCTAGAGGACGGACAGGGCGGTTCCACGGCTACACCTTC	CSARGRTGRFHGYTF
TRBD2	14	TRBV12-3/TRBV12-4	-	TRBJ2-5	TGTGCCACCTCGGTAGCGGGGGACTACAATGAGCAGTACTTC	CATSVAGDYNEQYF
TRBD2	16	TRBV5-1	-	TRBJ2-5	TGCGCCAGCAGCTTGTCGGGGACTACTAGCAGGAGTGTCCAGTACTTC	CASSLSGTTSRSVQYF
TRBD1	14	TRBV28	-	TRBJ1-4	TGTGCCAGCAGTTCGGGACAGTCGAATGAAAAACTGTTTTTT	CASSSGQSNEKLFF
-	13	TRBV7-9	few	TRBJ2-1	TGTGCCAGCAGCCCTTCGTCGGGGCCGAATCAGTTCTTC	CASSPSSGPNQFF
TRBD2	16	TRBV20-1	-	TRBJ2-1	TGCAGTGCTAGGGGGACTAGCGGGGAGCCCTACAAGGAGCAGTTCTTC	CSARGTSGEPYKEQFF